Sequencing of this T cell receptor (beta chain) was carried out in a study of T cell responses to AZD1222 COVID-19 vaccine. Whole-study findings and limits: Clonal diversity may have been underestimated, and the donors were mostly white British, with more females than males. No repertoire was sampled before or during the peak T cell response, only after it. The study identified only five to seven AZD1222 recipients as seropositive at baseline.

Repertoires were generated with immunoSEQ multiplex PCR, while TCRdb's copy carries only in-frame clones and drops some. Of tens of thousands of clones listed, approximately 90% were seen once; the top ten hold 2.5% to 3.5%. Pooling of second doses given at about 4 or about 12 weeks was done. V was pared by 3 bases and J by 0 bases, with 12 bases between. The CDR3 extends over 15 amino acids. Germline V gene lookup returns CDR1 LGHNA and CDR2 YSLEER. With regard to this clone: Its antigen is as yet unknown.

This material consisted of peripheral blood, taken 28 days after the second AZD1222 dose. This receptor was taken from an adult who received the AZD1222 COVID-19 vaccine. The rearrangement uses TRBV4-3 and TRBJ2-7; D not resolved. The CDR3 protein is CASSHEWASSYEQYF. CDR3 DNA: TGCGCCAGCAGCCACGAATGGGCGAGCTCCTACGAGCAGTACTTC.